The rows below give T cell receptor beta chains drawn from one sample of a study of cytomegalovirus exposure and HLA in healthy donors. Using immunoSEQ multiplex PCR, the repertoire was profiled, and TCRdb retains in-frame clones only, with some absent. The table shows about 160,000 clones, with around four fifths occurring only once. The sequencing sample was made of PBMCs. The receptors come from a man aged 50 to 59 in good health and CMV-seropositive. CDR3s include the opening cysteine and the closing phenylalanine or tryptophan. A D gene is named only where the DNA matches it firmly. Clone size, where shown, is once, few, many, or a class for clones that have expanded.

J gene | clone size | D gene | V gene | CDR3 DNA | CDR3 protein
TRBJ2-4 | NA | NA | TRBV13 | TGTGCCAGCAGCTTTTATAGGGGGTTGCTAGCCAAAAACATTCAGTACTTC | CASSFYRGLLAKNIQYF
TRBJ2-1 | NA | NA | TRBV4-1 | TGCGCCAGCAGCCAAGGAATCCCGGATGAGCAGTTCTTC | CASSQGIPDEQFF
TRBJ2-1 | NA | NA | TRBV6-6 | TGTGCCAGCAGTCCCTTAGCGGAAGGGGCCTACAATGAGCAGTTCTTC | CASSPLAEGAYNEQFF
TRBJ1-5 | few | NA | TRBV6-6 | TGTGCCAGCAGTTACTCCGGGATTGGCCAGCCCCAGCATTTT | CASSYSGIGQPQHF
TRBJ1-2 | NA | NA | TRBV28 | TGTGCCAGCAGTTTATCCCCCTCAGGGGAATACGATGGCTACACCTTC | CASSLSPSGEYDGYTF
TRBJ2-2 | NA | TRBD2 | TRBV5-1 | TGCGCCAGCAGCTTCTATAGCGGGGGGATGGCCGGGGAGCTGTTTTTT | CASSFYSGGMAGELFF
TRBJ2-7 | NA | TRBD1 | TRBV28 | TGTGCCAGCAGCCTGACAGGGATCTACGAGCAGTACTTC | CASSLTGIYEQYF
TRBJ2-5 | NA | NA | TRBV2 | TGTGCCAGCAGCGGAGACAGAAAAGAGACCCAGTACTTC | CASSGDRKETQYF
TRBJ1-1 | NA | NA | TRBV6-5 | TGTGCCAGCAGTTACCGCCGCGAGGGTGAAGCTTTCTTT | CASSYRREGEAFF
TRBJ2-7 | NA | TRBD2 | TRBV6-5 | TGTGCCAGCAGTCCGACTAGCGGGAGTCATTACGAGCAGTACTTC | CASSPTSGSHYEQYF
TRBJ1-5 | NA | NA | TRBV2 | TGTGCCAGCGGAGATGTTCAGCCCCAGCATTTT | CASGDVQPQHF
TRBJ2-1 | NA | TRBD1 | TRBV6-5 | TGTGCCAGCAGTTACGGACAGGGGGCGATCGATGAGCAGTTCTTC | CASSYGQGAIDEQFF
TRBJ1-6 | NA | TRBD1 | TRBV2 | TGTGCCAGCAGAGAGGGGACAGGTTTGAATAATTCACCCCTCCACTTT | CASREGTGLNNSPLHF
TRBJ2-7 | NA | NA | TRBV5-6 | TGTGCCAGCAGCTTCCGGGGTGGACCTCACTACGAGCAGTACTTC | CASSFRGGPHYEQYF
TRBJ1-1 | NA | NA | TRBV9 | TGTGCCAGCAGCGTACGCGGGGGGGGCACTGAAGCTTTCTTT | CASSVRGGGTEAFF
TRBJ2-1 | NA | NA | TRBV6-1 | TGTGCCAGCAGTCGGGGTTACAATGAGCAGTTCTTC | CASSRGYNEQFF
TRBJ2-6 | NA | NA | TRBV10-3 | TGTGCCATCAATGGCGGGTCCTCTGGGGCCAACGTCCTGACTTTC | CAINGGSSGANVLTF
TRBJ2-3 | NA | TRBD2 | TRBV18 | TGTGCCAGCTCACCACCGGCTAGCGGTAGCACAGATACGCAGTATTTT | CASSPPASGSTDTQYF
TRBJ2-1 | NA | TRBD2 | TRBV4-1 | TGCGCCAGCAGCCTCCGACTAGCGGGGGAAAATGAGCAGTTCTTC | CASSLRLAGENEQFF
TRBJ2-7 | NA | NA | TRBV11-2 | TGTGCCAGCAGCTTCCAGCGGGCCTCCTACGAGCAGTACTTC | CASSFQRASYEQYF
TRBJ2-5 | NA | TRBD1 | TRBV6-5 | TGTGCCAGCAGTTCGTGGGGGACAGCCCAAGAGACCCAGTACTTC | CASSSWGTAQETQYF
TRBJ2-1 | NA | NA | TRBV7-3 | TGTGCCAGCAGCTTACAAGCGGCCCCTGGGGTCTATGAGCAGTTCTTC | CASSLQAAPGVYEQFF
TRBJ1-5 | NA | TRBD1 | TRBV30 | TGTGCCTGGAGTTCCGGACAGGGGGATCAGCCCCAGCATTTT | CAWSSGQGDQPQHF
TRBJ2-5 | NA | NA | TRBV7-3 | TGTGCCAGCAGCTGGGGACTTCGAGAGACCCAGTACTTC | CASSWGLRETQYF
TRBJ1-5 | few | NA | TRBV19 | TGTGCCAGTAGGCCCCGCGTGGTTGAGCCCCAGCATTTT | CASRPRVVEPQHF
TRBJ1-2 | NA | NA | TRBV6-1 | TGTGCCAGCAGTTTTAGCTATGGCTACACCTTC | CASSFSYGYTF
TRBJ1-1 | NA | NA | TRBV7-9 | TGTGCCAGCAGCTCAAGGACAGAAAACACTGAAGCTTTCTTT | CASSSRTENTEAFF
TRBJ1-5 | NA | NA | TRBV2 | TGTGCCAGCAGTGGTTCCTATGACAGAGCCAATCAGCCCCAGCATTTT | CASSGSYDRANQPQHF
TRBJ2-2 | NA | TRBD2 | TRBV2 | TGTGCCAGCAGTCCCAGCGGGGGGAACACCGGGGAGCTGTTTTTT | CASSPSGGNTGELFF
TRBJ2-3 | NA | NA | TRBV30 | TGTGCCTGGAGTGGGGGGGCAGATACGCAGTATTTT | CAWSGGADTQYF
TRBJ2-6 | few | NA | TRBV9 | TGTGCCAGCAGCCCTCGTGAGGCTGGGGCCAACGTCCTGACTTTC | CASSPREAGANVLTF
TRBJ2-7 | few | NA | TRBV25-1 | TGTGCCAGCAGTGACCTCGCCCCTCCGAGCCAGTACTTC | CASSDLAPPSQYF
TRBJ1-1 | NA | NA | TRBV18 | TGTGCCAGCTCACCACCGAGTCAAACGAACACTGAAGCTTTCTTT | CASSPPSQTNTEAFF
TRBJ2-3 | NA | NA | TRBV28 | TGTGCCAGCGGCACGGATACGCAGTATTTT | CASGTDTQYF
TRBJ2-1 | few | NA | TRBV4-3 | TGCGCCAGCAGCCAAGTTGGACAGTACAATGAGCAGTTCTTC | CASSQVGQYNEQFF
TRBJ2-1 | NA | NA | TRBV28 | TGTGCCAGCGTGGGGGCTGCGGACTTCGATGAGCAGTTCTTC | CASVGAADFDEQFF
TRBJ2-4 | NA | TRBD2 | TRBV19 | TGTGCCAGTAGTCTCGGTCTAGCGGTAGCCAAAAACATTCAGTACTTC | CASSLGLAVAKNIQYF
TRBJ1-5 | NA | NA | TRBV2 | TGTGCCAGCAGTGAACTACAGGTCAGTCAGCCCCAGCATTTT | CASSELQVSQPQHF
TRBJ1-2 | NA | TRBD1 | TRBV28 | TGTGCCAGCACCGACCCCACAGGGGGCCACAATGGCTACACCTTC | CASTDPTGGHNGYTF
TRBJ1-3 | NA | NA | TRBV7-2 | TGTGCCAGCAGCTTAGAAGTACAGTACTCTGGAAACACCATATATTTT | CASSLEVQYSGNTIYF
TRBJ2-7 | NA | TRBD1 | TRBV28 | TGTGCCAGCAGTCGTACCGGGACAGGGGGGGGAGAGCAGTACTTC | CASSRTGTGGGEQYF
TRBJ1-2 | NA | TRBD1 | TRBV4-1 | TGCGCCAGCAGCCAAGCTGGACAGGGCATCTATGGCTACACCTTC | CASSQAGQGIYGYTF
TRBJ1-5 | NA | NA | TRBV6-6 | TGTGCCAGCAGTTACCGGTCCCCGGACAGCCTTACGCCCCAGCATTTT | CASSYRSPDSLTPQHF
TRBJ2-1 | NA | NA | TRBV29-1 | TGCAGCGTGGTCATAGCGGACTCCTACAATGAGCAGTTCTTC | CSVVIADSYNEQFF
TRBJ1-1 | NA | NA | TRBV28 | TGTGCCAGCAGTTTTATGAACACTGAAGCTTTCTTT | CASSFMNTEAFF
TRBJ1-2 | NA | TRBD1 | TRBV6-6 | TGTGCCAGCAGCCAAGGACAGGGTATCGACTATGGCTACACCTTC | CASSQGQGIDYGYTF
TRBJ2-5 | NA | TRBD2 | TRBV28 | TGTGCCAGCAGTTCCCCCATGGGGCGGGGGGGGGAAGAGACCCAGTACTTC | CASSSPMGRGGEETQYF
TRBJ2-2 | once | TRBD1 | TRBV5-1 | TGCGCCAGCAGCTACCTAACAGGGGGCCCCATCAACGGGGAGCTATTTTTT | CASSYLTGGPINGELFF
TRBJ1-6 | NA | TRBD1 | TRBV5-6 | TGTGCCAGCAGCCAAAGACAGGGGTTTTCACCCCTCCACTTT | CASSQRQGFSPLHF
TRBJ2-7 | NA | TRBD1 | TRBV6-5 | TGTGCCAGCAGTTGGGGACAGGATTTCGAGCAGTACTTC | CASSWGQDFEQYF
TRBJ2-7 | NA | TRBD1 | TRBV11-2 | TGTGCCAGCAGCTTAGGGACAGGCGATCTCCGGGAGCAGTACTTC | CASSLGTGDLREQYF
TRBJ2-7 | once | NA | TRBV19 | TGTGCCAGTAGTATAGGTGGGCAGTCCTACGAGCAGTACTTC | CASSIGGQSYEQYF
TRBJ2-3 | once | NA | TRBV21-1 | TGTGCCAGCAGCCCGAGGGCAGATACGCAGTATTTT | CASSPRADTQYF
TRBJ1-2 | NA | TRBD1 | TRBV5-4 | TGTGCCAGCAGCTTGGTGGGACAGGGGGCGGACTATGGCTACACCTTC | CASSLVGQGADYGYTF
TRBJ2-3 | NA | NA | TRBV9 | TGTGCCAGCAGCGTAGATACCCTTACAAGCACAGATACGCAGTATTTT | CASSVDTLTSTDTQYF